These 14 T cell receptor beta chains originate from one sample sequenced in a study of early T cells in non-severe SARS-CoV-2 infection. In TCRdb, the 5' RACE reads were re-called with MiXCR into one record per CDR3 protein. The table records 60,000 or so distinct CDR3 sequences, 9.5% to 15% of them present only once. Material: whole blood. The receptors stem from an adult who was a healthcare worker with PCR-confirmed SARS-CoV-2 infection or an uninfected control (not recorded which).

This clonotype was counted between two and nine times. The genes are TRBV7-6 and TRBJ2-3; 7 positions match TRBD1. Germline V gene lookup returns CDR1 SGHVS and CDR2 FNYEAQ. The CDR3 has 14 residues. The junction had 6 bases not matched to a gene; V was cut back by 1 base and J by 8 bases. The CDR3 DNA follows: TGTGCCAGCAGCTTAGAGTCAGGGGGTGGTACGCAGTATTTT. Protein sequence: CASSLESGGGTQYF.

This clonotype has just a few counts. CDR3 DNA sequence: TGTGCCAGTCAGGGTGCCACTGAAGCTTTCTTT. Translation gives CASQGATEAFF. The V call is TRBV7-9, the J call TRBJ1-1, with TRBD1 as a possible D gene (5 bases). V was shortened by 9 bases and J by 4 bases, with 9 bases between the two germline ends. The CDR3 runs 11 residues. The germline V gene encodes CDR1 SEHNR and CDR2 FQNEAQ (reference sequence).

This clonotype was observed a few times. CDR3 residues: CASSLSGRSLQETQYF. Here the CDR3 DNA reads TGTGCCAGCAGCTTATCGGGACGGAGTCTCCAAGAGACCCAGTACTTC. This chain connects TRBV7-9 to TRBJ2-5, with D tentatively TRBD1 or TRBD2 (5 bases each). The CDR3 totals 16 residues. Germline values: CDR1 SEHNR, CDR2 FQNEAQ (reference sequence). V lost 2 bases and J 1 base, leaving 14 bases between the germline ends.

The V call is TRBV28, the J call TRBJ1-2; tentative D call: TRBD1 (6 bases). Germline CDR1 reads MDHEN; CDR2 reads SYDVKM. This CDR3 has 13 amino acids. The V gene lost 6 bases and the J gene lost 3 bases, with 11 bases spanning the gap. CDR3 amino acids: CASRGTPDYGYTF. The CDR3 DNA sequence: TGTGCCAGCAGGGGGACACCGGACTATGGCTACACCTTC.

This clonotype has more than one count but fewer than ten. The V call is TRBV24-1, the J call TRBJ2-5; 9 nucleotides align to TRBD1. Germline loops: CDR1 KGHDR, CDR2 SFDVKD. There are 13 residues in the CDR3. Germline trimming cut 9 bases from V and 0 bases from J; bases unmatched to any gene: 1. The CDR3 DNA reads as TGTGCCACCGGACAGGGGAACCAAGAGACCCAGTACTTC. Amino acid sequence: CATGQGNQETQYF.

J is TRBJ1-1 and V is TRBV11-2; no reliable D call. The CDR3 runs 12 residues. Germline-derived CDR1 and CDR2 are SGHAT and FQNNGV. Trimming cost V 4 bases and J 11 bases, with 14 bases left between them. CDR3 in amino acids: CASSSTRSEAFF. CDR3 bases: TGTGCCAGCAGCTCCACTCGGTCGGAGGCTTTCTTT. Variable domain in full (rest from reference TRBV11-2 and TRBJ1-1): EAGVAQSPRYKIIEKRQSVAFWCNPISGHATLYWYQQILGQGPKLLIQFQNNGVVDDSQLPKDRFSAERLKGVDSTLKIQPAKLEDSAVYLCASSSTRSEAFFGQGTRLTVV.

The chain recombines TRBV9 with TRBJ1-1; perhaps TRBD1 as D (6 bases). The CDR3 runs to 13 residues. Germline V CDR1 and CDR2: SGDLS, YYNGEE. Trimming cost V 4 bases and J 6 bases, with 13 bases left between them. CDR3 loop: CASSPQGYPEAFF. The CDR3 DNA is TGTGCCAGCAGCCCACAGGGATACCCTGAAGCTTTCTTT.

This clonotype was observed at least ten times. V and J are TRBV24-1 and TRBJ2-1; D is ambiguous. Germline V CDR1 and CDR2: KGHDR, SFDVKD. V was trimmed by 3 bases and J by 4 bases, leaving 18 bases between them. The CDR3 is 17 residues long. The CDR3 spells CATSDVASDSRYNEQFF. CDR3 coding DNA: TGTGCCACCAGTGATGTGGCGTCAGATTCGCGATACAATGAGCAGTTCTTC.

There are many counts of this clonotype. The rearrangement uses TRBV7-2 and TRBJ1-5; unclear D gene. The CDR3 runs to 13 residues. Germline-derived CDR1 and CDR2 are SGHTA and FQGNSA. Deletions cut 3 bases from V and 9 bases from J, with 12 bases between. CDR3 nucleotides: TGTGCCAGCAGCTTTAATTCCGTTCGGCCCCAGCATTTT. The encoded protein is CASSFNSVRPQHF.

This clonotype was seen only a few times. The genes are TRBV20-1 and TRBJ2-1, with D uncertain. This CDR3 comprises 11 residues. Germline assignment: CDR1 DFQATT and CDR2 SNEGSKA (reference sequence). The ends were cut back, 3 bases at V and 6 bases at J, with 6 bases in the middle. Here the CDR3 reads CSASLVNEQFF. The DNA for the CDR3 is TGCAGTGCTAGTTTGGTCAATGAGCAGTTCTTC.

This clonotype was observed a handful of times. This chain links TRBV10-2 with TRBJ2-7; D not certain. CDR1 is WSHSY, CDR2 SAAADI, per germline. The V end was cut by 8 bases, the J end by 0 bases, with 14 bases between. CDR3 length equals 14 residues. The chain's CDR3 is CASSERRSSYEQYF. DNA for the CDR3: TGCGCCAGCTCCGAGAGACGGAGCTCCTACGAGCAGTACTTC.

This clonotype has ten or more counts. V is TRBV7-9 and J is TRBJ2-7; D possibly corresponds to TRBD1 (6 bases). The CDR3 spans 15 residues. Germline V gives CDR1 SEHNR, CDR2 FQNEAQ (reference sequence). Trimming took 1 base from V and 1 from J, leaving 11 bases between them. The CDR3 sequence is CASSLGKGVSYEQYF. The CDR3, as DNA: TGTGCCAGCAGCTTAGGAAAGGGGGTTTCCTACGAGCAGTACTTC.

V and J are TRBV7-2 and TRBJ1-2; 8 positions agree with TRBD1. CDR3 length: 13 residues. The germline V gene encodes CDR1 SGHTA and CDR2 FQGNSA. J gave up 4 bases and V 6 bases, and 4 bases lay outside the gene matches. CDR3 coding DNA: TGTGCCAGCAGTCCCGGGACAGGCTATGGCTACACCTTC. Encoded protein: CASSPGTGYGYTF.

In its sample, this clonotype was seen a few times. The genes are TRBV5-1 and TRBJ1-1, with D uncertain. V was clipped by 1 base and J by 5 bases, with 15 bases between them. The CDR3 runs to 15 residues. Looked up from germline, CDR1 is SGHRS and CDR2 is YFSETQ. The CDR3 bases are TGCGCCAGCAGCTTGTTGTGGCCCGCCGGAACTGAAGCTTTCTTT. It specifies CASSLLWPAGTEAFF.